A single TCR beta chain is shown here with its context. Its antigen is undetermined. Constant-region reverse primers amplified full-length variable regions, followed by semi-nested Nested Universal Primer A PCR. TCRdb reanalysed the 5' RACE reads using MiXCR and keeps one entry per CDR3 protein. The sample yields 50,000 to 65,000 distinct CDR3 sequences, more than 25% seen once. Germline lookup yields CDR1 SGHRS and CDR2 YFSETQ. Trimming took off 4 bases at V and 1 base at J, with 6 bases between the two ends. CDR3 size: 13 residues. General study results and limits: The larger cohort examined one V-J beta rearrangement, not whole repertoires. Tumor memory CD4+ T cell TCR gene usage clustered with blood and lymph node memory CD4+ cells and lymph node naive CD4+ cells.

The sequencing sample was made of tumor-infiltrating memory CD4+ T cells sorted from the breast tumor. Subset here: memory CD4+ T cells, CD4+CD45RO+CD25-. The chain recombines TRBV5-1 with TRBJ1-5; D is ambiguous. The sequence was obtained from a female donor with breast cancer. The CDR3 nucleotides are TGCGCCAGCAGCATGAGCAGCAATCAGCCCCAGCATTTT. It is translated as CASSMSSNQPQHF.